A selection of T cell receptor beta chains follows, all from one sample in a study of T cells in Graves' hyperthyroidism and ophthalmopathy. TCRdb re-analysed the multiplex PCR reads in MiXCR, keeping a single row per CDR3 protein. The table shows approximately 640,000 distinct CDR3 sequences, with about 45% occurring only once. The sequenced sample consisted of peripheral blood or thyroid tissue (not recorded which). These receptors were collected from an adult man with Graves' disease, either hyperthyroidism or ophthalmopathy (not recorded which). The CDR3 runs from the conserved cysteine through the conserved F or W. Fields, in order: V gene, clone size, J gene, D gene, CDR3 protein, CDR3 DNA. D genes are given only for firm matches. Size values are once, few and many counts, or a class for expanded clones, and some rows have none.

v_gene: TRBV12-3/TRBV12-4; abundance: .; j_gene: TRBJ2-7; d_gene: .; CDR3aa: CAISYPDDEQYF; CDR3nt: TGTGCCATCAGTTACCCGGACGACGAGCAGTACTTC
v_gene: TRBV10-3; abundance: many; j_gene: TRBJ1-5; d_gene: .; CDR3aa: CAISDRHSVQPQHF; CDR3nt: TGTGCCATCAGTGATCGACACAGCGTTCAGCCCCAGCATTTT
v_gene: TRBV29-1; abundance: .; j_gene: TRBJ2-3; d_gene: .; CDR3aa: CSVVHDEPRSDTQYF; CDR3nt: TGCAGCGTTGTGCATGACGAGCCTAGGTCAGATACGCAGTATTTT
v_gene: TRBV2; abundance: .; j_gene: TRBJ1-3; d_gene: .; CDR3aa: CASSFRGDTIYF; CDR3nt: TGTGCCAGCAGTTTTAGGGGGGACACCATATATTTT
v_gene: TRBV29-1; abundance: many; j_gene: TRBJ1-5; d_gene: .; CDR3aa: CSVEMERGDQPQHF; CDR3nt: TGCAGCGTTGAGATGGAGAGGGGCGATCAGCCCCAGCATTTT
v_gene: TRBV12-3/TRBV12-4; abundance: .; j_gene: TRBJ1-3; d_gene: .; CDR3aa: CASSLSHGSGNTIYF; CDR3nt: TGTGCCAGCAGTTTGTCCCACGGGTCCGGAAACACCATATATTTT
v_gene: TRBV20-1; abundance: .; j_gene: TRBJ1-5; d_gene: .; CDR3aa: CSAQAGTEDQPQHF; CDR3nt: TGCAGTGCTCAAGCCGGGACGGAAGATCAGCCCCAGCATTTT
v_gene: TRBV9; abundance: .; j_gene: TRBJ1-2; d_gene: TRBD1; CDR3aa: CASTAGTVYGYTF; CDR3nt: TGTGCCAGCACCGCCGGGACAGTCTATGGCTACACCTTC
v_gene: TRBV10-3; abundance: .; j_gene: TRBJ1-2; d_gene: .; CDR3aa: CAISDAPREGYTF; CDR3nt: TGTGCCATCAGTGACGCCCCCAGGGAAGGCTACACCTTC
v_gene: TRBV25-1; abundance: .; j_gene: TRBJ1-2; d_gene: TRBD1; CDR3aa: CASYEPGQGMDGYTF; CDR3nt: TGTGCCAGCTACGAACCGGGACAGGGGATGGATGGCTACACCTTC
v_gene: TRBV2; abundance: many; j_gene: TRBJ1-1; d_gene: .; CDR3aa: CASSYDKNTEAFF; CDR3nt: TGTGCCAGCAGCTACGACAAGAACACTGAAGCTTTCTTT
v_gene: TRBV7-8; abundance: many; j_gene: TRBJ1-4; d_gene: .; CDR3aa: CASSRGNEKLFF; CDR3nt: TGTGCCAGCAGCCGTGGGAATGAAAAACTGTTTTTT
v_gene: TRBV20-1; abundance: few; j_gene: TRBJ1-6; d_gene: .; CDR3aa: CSARVGGQGRSPLHF; CDR3nt: TGCAGTGCTAGAGTGGGGGGCCAGGGACGCTCACCCCTCCACTTT
v_gene: TRBV20-1; abundance: .; j_gene: TRBJ2-7; d_gene: TRBD2; CDR3aa: CSAPERGSGLYEQYF; CDR3nt: TGCAGTGCTCCCGAGCGGGGTAGCGGACTCTACGAGCAGTACTTC
v_gene: TRBV12-3/TRBV12-4; abundance: few; j_gene: TRBJ1-5; d_gene: .; CDR3aa: CASSLDRYQPQHF; CDR3nt: TGTGCCAGCAGTTTAGACAGATATCAGCCCCAGCATTTT
v_gene: TRBV4-1; abundance: many; j_gene: TRBJ1-1; d_gene: .; CDR3aa: CASSQEGMNTEAFF; CDR3nt: TGCGCCAGCAGCCAAGAGGGAATGAACACTGAAGCTTTCTTT
v_gene: TRBV2; abundance: .; j_gene: TRBJ2-7; d_gene: .; CDR3aa: CASRPNGAYEQYF; CDR3nt: TGTGCCAGCCGACCCAATGGGGCGTACGAGCAGTACTTC
v_gene: TRBV19; abundance: .; j_gene: TRBJ1-1; d_gene: .; CDR3aa: CASTPGQGGTEAFF; CDR3nt: TGTGCCAGTACCCCAGGCCAAGGGGGCACTGAAGCTTTCTTT
v_gene: TRBV7-9; abundance: .; j_gene: TRBJ2-2; d_gene: .; CDR3aa: CASSLASVDTGELFF; CDR3nt: TGTGCCAGCAGCTTAGCGTCAGTGGACACCGGGGAGCTGTTTTTT
v_gene: TRBV15; abundance: .; j_gene: TRBJ1-4; d_gene: .; CDR3aa: CATSRDQGDEKLFF; CDR3nt: TGTGCCACCAGCAGAGACCAGGGCGATGAAAAACTGTTTTTT